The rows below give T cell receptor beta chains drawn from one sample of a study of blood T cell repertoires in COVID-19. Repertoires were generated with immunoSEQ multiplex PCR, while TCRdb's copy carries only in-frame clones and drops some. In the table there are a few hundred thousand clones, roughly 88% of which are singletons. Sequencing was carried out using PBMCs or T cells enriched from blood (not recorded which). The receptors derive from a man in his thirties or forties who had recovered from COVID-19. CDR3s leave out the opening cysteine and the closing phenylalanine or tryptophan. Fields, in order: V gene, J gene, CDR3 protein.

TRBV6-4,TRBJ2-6,ASSQNSGANVLT
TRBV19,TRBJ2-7,ASSDGSTYEQY
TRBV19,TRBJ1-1,ASSIGQKAF
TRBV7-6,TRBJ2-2,ASSSIGTGGSTGELF
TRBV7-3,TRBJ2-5,ASSEISGGPQETQY
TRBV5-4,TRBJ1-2,ASSLAAGANGYT
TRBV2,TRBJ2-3,ATEAGSTDTQY
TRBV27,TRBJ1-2,ASSPQQGAVGGYT
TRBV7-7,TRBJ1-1,ASSLADSLNSQGE
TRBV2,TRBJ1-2,ASSKPRQDRGIKGYGYT
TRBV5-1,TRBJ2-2,ASSLESGDTGELF
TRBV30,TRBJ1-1,AWTSLGGTEAF
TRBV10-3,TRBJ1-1,AISETGQVGAEAF
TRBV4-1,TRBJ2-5,ASSQQRGVQETQY
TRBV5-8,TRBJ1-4,ASSGKGAANEKLF
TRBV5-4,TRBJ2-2,ASSPYPGQVDTGELF
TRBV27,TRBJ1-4,ASSSRGSWATNEKLF
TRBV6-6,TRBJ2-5,ASSLARETQY
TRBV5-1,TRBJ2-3,ASRRDSQSSGTQY
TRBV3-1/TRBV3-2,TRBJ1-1,ASSPGGINTEAF
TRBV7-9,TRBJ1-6,ASSPGQRNSPLH
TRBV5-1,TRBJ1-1,ASSLVGRGPNTEAF
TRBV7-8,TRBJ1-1,ASSPTVNTEAF
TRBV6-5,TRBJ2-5,ASSSLQETQY
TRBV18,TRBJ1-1,ASSSNRGQGKSSAF
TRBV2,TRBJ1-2,ASNPGQGDYT
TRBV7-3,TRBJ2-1,ASSLRGGLRENEQF
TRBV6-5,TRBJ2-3,ASTKPAGADTQY
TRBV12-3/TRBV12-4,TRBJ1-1,ASSTGMNTEAF
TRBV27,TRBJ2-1,ASSLWQGGEGNNEQF
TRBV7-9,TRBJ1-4,ASSSQGGGANEKLF
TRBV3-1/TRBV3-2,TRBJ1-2,ATLGSRGPYGYT
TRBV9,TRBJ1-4,ASSAGNSNEKLF
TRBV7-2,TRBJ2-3,ASSLVLVGDTQY
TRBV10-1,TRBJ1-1,ASSEGANTEAF
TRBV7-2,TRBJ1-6,ASRLDRVNNSPLH
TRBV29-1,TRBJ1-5,SVGTGNQPQH
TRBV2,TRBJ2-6,ASSRDQGGGANVLT
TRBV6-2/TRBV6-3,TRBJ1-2,ASSPGSYGYT
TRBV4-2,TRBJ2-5,ASSQDVGAGGQETQY
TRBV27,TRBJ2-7,ASRWSRALSYEQY
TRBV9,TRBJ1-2,ASTGGGFYGYT
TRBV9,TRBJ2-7,ASSPGDLEQY
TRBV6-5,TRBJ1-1,ASRTSGTGNTEAF
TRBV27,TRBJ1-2,ASSRTGGARGRNYGYT
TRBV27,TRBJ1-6,ASSLGADNSPLH
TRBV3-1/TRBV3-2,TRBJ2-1,ASSRLPGTTANEQF
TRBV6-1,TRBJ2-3,ASSEIAGAVTDTQY
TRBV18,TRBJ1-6,ASSPPARANSPLH
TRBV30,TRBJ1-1,AWTKTTGTGGVGTEAF
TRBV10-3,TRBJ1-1,AIRRDRGVNPNTEAF
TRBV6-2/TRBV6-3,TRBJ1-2,ASSKTLNQSNYGYT
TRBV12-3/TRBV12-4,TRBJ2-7,ASGRGSSYEQY
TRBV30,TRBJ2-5,AWSWTTQETQY
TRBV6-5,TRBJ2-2,ASSPREAGELF
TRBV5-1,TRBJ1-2,ASSLGAEDGYT
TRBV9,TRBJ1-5,ASSVGFSSNQPQH
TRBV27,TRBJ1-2,ASSLNGVPDYGYT
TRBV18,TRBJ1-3,ATNSGGNTIY